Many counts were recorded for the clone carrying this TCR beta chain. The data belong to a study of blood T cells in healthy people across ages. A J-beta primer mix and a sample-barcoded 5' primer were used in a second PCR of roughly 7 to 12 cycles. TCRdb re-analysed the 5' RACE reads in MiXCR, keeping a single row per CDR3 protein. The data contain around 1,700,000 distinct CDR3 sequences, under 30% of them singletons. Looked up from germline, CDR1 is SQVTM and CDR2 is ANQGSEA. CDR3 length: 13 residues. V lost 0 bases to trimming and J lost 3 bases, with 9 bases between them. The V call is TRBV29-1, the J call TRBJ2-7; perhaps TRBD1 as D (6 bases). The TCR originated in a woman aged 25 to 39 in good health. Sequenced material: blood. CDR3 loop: CSVEDQGNYEQYF. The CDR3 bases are TGCAGCGTTGAAGATCAGGGGAACTACGAGCAGTACTTC.